The source of this TCR beta chain is a study of blood T cells in healthy people across ages. Study overall: Capturing about one barcoded beta molecule per two T cells was achieved by template switching.

A minimum of 6 million PBMCs was isolated per sample. Through a sample-barcoded 5' primer and a J-beta primer mix, a second PCR was run for about 6 to 12 cycles. Through a template-switch adaptor with 12 random nucleotides, each cDNA molecule received a tag. Using its own MiXCR run on the 5' RACE reads, TCRdb lists one record per CDR3 protein. This table has about 1,000,000 distinct CDR3 sequences, under 55% appearing once. This clonotype was observed a few times. The TCR was taken from a woman in her fifties or sixties in good health. Sample: blood.

The CDR3 loop reads CSARQDHGYTF. The CDR3 DNA is TGCAGTGCCCGACAGGATCATGGCTACACCTTC. This sequence joins TRBV20-1 and TRBJ1-2; perhaps TRBD1 as D (6 bases). The CDR3 is 11 amino acids. V was cut by 6 bases and J by 6 bases, with 11 bases left in between. In germline, CDR1 is DFQATT, CDR2 SNEGSKA (reference sequence).